This is a list of T cell receptor beta chains from one sample in a study of TIL therapy for anti-PD-1-resistant metastatic lung cancer. The data were produced by immunoSEQ multiplex PCR, yet TCRdb's version contains in-frame clones alone and is incomplete. Of more than 90,000 clones listed, approximately 65% are singletons. Sequenced material: tumor tissue, taken at baseline. These receptors all stem from a person aged 25 to 85 with non-small cell lung cancer. CDR3s include the opening cysteine and the closing phenylalanine or tryptophan. Each record gives: V gene, D gene, J gene, clone size, CDR3 protein, CDR3 DNA. D genes are given only for firm matches. The listing skips clone size in some rows; elsewhere it reads once, few, many or a size class.

V: TRBV24-1
D: .
J: TRBJ1-4
size: .
CDR3: CATSDGGRSTNEKLFF
DNA: TGTGCCACCAGTGACGGGGGACGATCAACTAATGAAAAACTGTTTTTT

V: TRBV9
D: .
J: TRBJ2-1
size: once
CDR3: CASSVDGRVAYNEQFF
DNA: TGTGCCAGCAGCGTAGACGGGCGGGTCGCCTACAATGAGCAGTTCTTC

V: TRBV6-5
D: TRBD2
J: TRBJ2-5
size: few
CDR3: CASSYSSSGVQETQYF
DNA: TGTGCCAGCAGTTACTCTTCTAGCGGGGTACAAGAGACCCAGTACTTC

V: TRBV30
D: TRBD2
J: TRBJ2-3
size: few
CDR3: CAWSRLAGPADTQYF
DNA: TGTGCCTGGAGTCGGCTAGCGGGGCCTGCAGATACGCAGTATTTT

V: TRBV7-9
D: .
J: TRBJ2-7
size: few
CDR3: CASSSLGAQSEQYF
DNA: TGTGCCAGCAGCTCCTTGGGCGCTCAATCCGAGCAGTACTTC

V: TRBV29-1
D: TRBD2
J: TRBJ2-1
size: .
CDR3: CSVEAGTRGLSSFF
DNA: TGCAGCGTTGAAGCTGGGACTAGAGGGCTTAGCTCGTTCTTC

V: TRBV5-1
D: .
J: TRBJ2-7
size: many
CDR3: CASSPSEGRINEQYF
DNA: TGCGCCAGCAGCCCCAGCGAAGGGAGGATCAACGAGCAGTACTTC

V: TRBV18
D: TRBD1
J: TRBJ2-5
size: few
CDR3: CASSPPGQGYQETQYF
DNA: TGTGCCAGCTCACCTCCGGGACAGGGTTACCAAGAGACCCAGTACTTC

V: TRBV5-6
D: .
J: TRBJ1-1
size: few
CDR3: CASSLTGRDTEAFF
DNA: TGTGCCAGCAGCTTGACAGGGAGGGACACTGAAGCTTTCTTT

V: TRBV6-1
D: .
J: TRBJ1-5
size: few
CDR3: CASSEMRVNQPQHF
DNA: TGTGCCAGCAGTGAAATGAGGGTTAATCAGCCCCAGCATTTT

V: TRBV7-9
D: TRBD2
J: TRBJ2-7
size: .
CDR3: CASSALAGGSYEQYF
DNA: TGTGCCAGCAGCGCGCTAGCGGGAGGATCCTACGAGCAGTACTTC

V: TRBV25-1
D: .
J: TRBJ2-5
size: .
CDR3: CASSDWTVQETQYF
DNA: TGTGCCAGCAGTGATTGGACTGTCCAAGAGACCCAGTACTTC

V: TRBV6-6
D: TRBD1
J: TRBJ1-2
size: .
CDR3: CASRPDRDYGYTF
DNA: TGTGCCAGCAGGCCTGACAGGGACTATGGCTACACCTTC

V: TRBV2
D: TRBD1
J: TRBJ1-5
size: .
CDR3: CASSQGQEPQHF
DNA: TGTGCCAGCAGCCAGGGACAGGAGCCCCAGCATTTT

V: TRBV6-5
D: .
J: TRBJ2-3
size: .
CDR3: CASMGGAEDTQYF
DNA: TGTGCCAGCATGGGCGGGGCGGAGGATACGCAGTATTTT

V: TRBV19
D: TRBD1
J: TRBJ2-1
size: many
CDR3: CASSIGTGLNEQFF
DNA: TGTGCCAGTAGTATTGGGACAGGGCTAAATGAGCAGTTCTTC

V: TRBV28
D: .
J: TRBJ1-6
size: medium-sized
CDR3: CASMSGGSPLHF
DNA: TGTGCCAGTATGAGCGGTGGCTCACCCCTCCACTTT

V: TRBV7-2
D: .
J: TRBJ1-2
size: .
CDR3: CASSRQGLYGYTF
DNA: TGTGCCAGCAGCCGTCAGGGGCTCTATGGCTACACCTTC

V: TRBV18
D: .
J: TRBJ1-4
size: .
CDR3: CASSPGSDEKLFF
DNA: TGTGCCAGCTCACCGGGGTCAGATGAAAAACTGTTTTTT

V: TRBV29-1
D: TRBD2
J: TRBJ2-5
size: .
CDR3: CSVEEEGAGTETQYF
DNA: TGCAGCGTTGAAGAAGAAGGAGCGGGGACTGAGACCCAGTACTTC

V: TRBV2
D: .
J: TRBJ1-5
size: .
CDR3: CASSDSYSNQPQHF
DNA: TGTGCCAGCAGTGACAGTTATAGCAATCAGCCCCAGCATTTT

V: TRBV6-5
D: .
J: TRBJ2-7
size: .
CDR3: CASSYLGSFEQYF
DNA: TGTGCCAGCAGTTACTTAGGCAGTTTCGAGCAGTACTTC

V: TRBV9
D: .
J: TRBJ1-3
size: .
CDR3: CASSVGGASGNTIYF
DNA: TGTGCCAGCAGCGTAGGAGGGGCCTCTGGAAACACCATATATTTT

V: TRBV5-6
D: .
J: TRBJ1-6
size: .
CDR3: CASSLVRSRTVNSPLHF
DNA: TGTGCCAGCAGCTTGGTCCGGAGTAGGACGGTTAATTCACCCCTCCACTTT

V: TRBV7-2
D: .
J: TRBJ1-1
size: few
CDR3: CASSVPRGALTEAFF
DNA: TGTGCCAGCAGCGTCCCAAGGGGCGCCCTAACTGAAGCTTTCTTT

V: TRBV6-5
D: .
J: TRBJ1-2
size: .
CDR3: CASTLNLRGYTF
DNA: TGTGCCAGCACCTTGAATCTTAGAGGCTACACCTTC

V: TRBV28
D: .
J: TRBJ2-7
size: many
CDR3: CASSLSKAGRVPGEQYF
DNA: TGTGCCAGCAGTTTATCAAAAGCAGGACGGGTCCCGGGCGAGCAGTACTTC

V: TRBV7-2
D: TRBD1
J: TRBJ1-1
size: few
CDR3: CASSSHTGTVNTEAFF
DNA: TGTGCCAGCAGCTCACATACCGGGACAGTGAACACTGAAGCTTTCTTT

V: TRBV27
D: TRBD2
J: TRBJ2-5
size: .
CDR3: CASRDPSGAKETQYF
DNA: TGTGCCAGCAGGGACCCTAGCGGAGCGAAAGAGACCCAGTACTTC

V: TRBV6-5
D: TRBD2
J: TRBJ2-7
size: .
CDR3: CASKHASGETYEQYF
DNA: TGTGCCAGCAAACACGCCAGCGGGGAAACCTACGAGCAGTACTTC

V: TRBV19
D: .
J: TRBJ1-5
size: few
CDR3: CASSIGQVKSQPQHF
DNA: TGTGCCAGTAGTATTGGCCAGGTAAAGAGTCAGCCCCAGCATTTT

V: TRBV10-2
D: .
J: TRBJ2-5
size: .
CDR3: CASSLQGMGETQYF
DNA: TGCGCCAGCAGTCTCCAGGGGATGGGGGAGACCCAGTACTTC

V: TRBV7-2
D: .
J: TRBJ1-1
size: .
CDR3: CASSLVTGGETEAFF
DNA: TGTGCCAGCAGCTTAGTAACAGGAGGAGAGACTGAAGCTTTCTTT

V: TRBV7-2
D: .
J: TRBJ1-3
size: .
CDR3: CASTIASGNTIYF
DNA: TGTGCCAGCACAATTGCAAGTGGAAACACCATATATTTT

V: TRBV10-2
D: .
J: TRBJ2-7
size: medium-sized
CDR3: CASRVDVEQYF
DNA: TGCGCCAGCAGAGTAGACGTCGAGCAGTACTTC

V: TRBV25-1
D: .
J: TRBJ2-7
size: .
CDR3: CASSEWGFEQYF
DNA: TGTGCCAGCAGTGAATGGGGGTTCGAGCAGTACTTC

V: TRBV7-2
D: .
J: TRBJ1-4
size: .
CDR3: CASSLGTAISEKLFF
DNA: TGTGCCAGCAGCTTAGGGACAGCGATTAGTGAAAAACTGTTTTTT

V: TRBV7-2
D: .
J: TRBJ2-2
size: .
CDR3: CASSFIGWEIINTGELFF
DNA: TGTGCCAGCAGCTTCATTGGTTGGGAGATTATAAACACCGGGGAGCTGTTTTTT

V: TRBV15
D: .
J: TRBJ2-1
size: .
CDR3: CATSGGVGSGYNEQFF
DNA: TGTGCCACCAGCGGAGGAGTCGGTTCGGGGTACAATGAGCAGTTCTTC

V: TRBV4-1
D: .
J: TRBJ2-1
size: few
CDR3: CASSQDIYSYNEQFF
DNA: TGCGCCAGCAGCCAAGACATATACTCCTACAATGAGCAGTTCTTC

V: TRBV27
D: TRBD2
J: TRBJ2-7
size: .
CDR3: CASMASGTYEQYF
DNA: TGTGCCAGCATGGCTAGCGGGACCTACGAGCAGTACTTC

V: TRBV18
D: TRBD2
J: TRBJ2-7
size: few
CDR3: CASSPGLAGPSYEQYF
DNA: TGTGCCAGCTCACCAGGCCTAGCGGGTCCCTCCTACGAGCAGTACTTC

V: TRBV6-2/TRBV6-3
D: .
J: TRBJ1-2
size: .
CDR3: CASSDSNYGYTF
DNA: TGTGCCAGCAGCGACAGCAACTATGGCTACACCTTC

V: TRBV6-5
D: TRBD1
J: TRBJ2-7
size: .
CDR3: CASRRRDRPYEQYF
DNA: TGTGCCAGCAGACGCCGGGACAGACCCTACGAGCAGTACTTC

V: TRBV5-1
D: .
J: TRBJ1-1
size: .
CDR3: CASSLEWVGDTEAFF
DNA: TGCGCCAGCAGCTTGGAATGGGTGGGGGACACTGAAGCTTTCTTT

V: TRBV6-6
D: .
J: TRBJ1-4
size: .
CDR3: CASKGKSRANEKLFF
DNA: TGTGCCAGCAAGGGAAAATCCCGTGCTAATGAAAAACTGTTTTTT

V: TRBV27
D: .
J: TRBJ1-3
size: .
CDR3: CASSLRRSGNTIYF
DNA: TGTGCCAGCAGTTTAAGGAGGTCTGGAAACACCATATATTTT

V: TRBV4-1
D: .
J: TRBJ1-2
size: .
CDR3: CASAGTQVNYGYTF
DNA: TGCGCCAGTGCCGGGACCCAGGTTAACTATGGCTACACCTTC

V: TRBV7-9
D: .
J: TRBJ2-5
size: .
CDR3: CASSSSSQETQYF
DNA: TGTGCCAGCAGCTCCTCTTCACAAGAGACCCAGTACTTC

V: TRBV9
D: TRBD2
J: TRBJ2-3
size: few
CDR3: CASSVPTSGTDTQYF
DNA: TGTGCCAGCAGCGTCCCGACTAGCGGGACAGATACGCAGTATTTT

V: TRBV7-2
D: .
J: TRBJ2-3
size: few
CDR3: CASSPLRDTQYF
DNA: TGTGCCAGCAGCCCCCTTCGAGATACGCAGTATTTT